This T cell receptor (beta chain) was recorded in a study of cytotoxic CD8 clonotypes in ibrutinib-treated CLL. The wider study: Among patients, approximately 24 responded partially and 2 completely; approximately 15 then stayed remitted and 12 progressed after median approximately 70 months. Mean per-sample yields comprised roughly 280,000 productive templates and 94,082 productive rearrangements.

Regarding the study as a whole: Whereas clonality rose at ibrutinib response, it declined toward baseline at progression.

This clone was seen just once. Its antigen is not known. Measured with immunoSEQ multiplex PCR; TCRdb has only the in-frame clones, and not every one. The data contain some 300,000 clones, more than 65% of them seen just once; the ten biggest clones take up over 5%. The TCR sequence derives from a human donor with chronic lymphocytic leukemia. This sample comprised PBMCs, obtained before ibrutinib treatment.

CDR3 coding DNA: TGTGCCAGCTCAAGGGACGGCACAGATACGCAGTATTTT. This encodes CASSRDGTDTQYF. The chain joins TRBV18 to TRBJ2-3, with D possibly called TRBD1 or TRBD2 (5 bases each). CDR1 and CDR2 (germline): KGHSH, LQKENI. The CDR3 runs 13 residues. With 5 bases removed from V and 1 base from J, the gap between germline ends came to 7 bases.